This TCR beta chain came from a study of blood T cell repertoires in COVID-19. Germline CDR1 is ENHRY and CDR2 is SYGVKD. V gave up 4 bases and J gave up 5 bases, with 14 bases separating them. This CDR3 is 14 amino acids long. Recruited during active infection, patients (from Seattle) were subsequently followed longitudinally. In the original workflow: It was from reference gene primer amplification that nucleated cell counts were estimated. TCRdb's table, derived via immunoSEQ multiplex PCR, lists solely in-frame clones and lacks some. The D gene and trimming were derived from the DNA, and the V and J assignments and clone size from that table. The sample records about 120,000 clones, around 90% being singletons.

The receptor was derived from a woman in her fifties or sixties with COVID-19, enrolled during active disease. The chain is built from TRBV10-3 and TRBJ1-2; D not certain. The sequencing sample was made of peripheral blood. This chain's CDR3 is CAISATEREYGYTF. As DNA, the CDR3 is TGTGCCATCAGTGCAACAGAGAGGGAGTATGGCTACACCTTC.